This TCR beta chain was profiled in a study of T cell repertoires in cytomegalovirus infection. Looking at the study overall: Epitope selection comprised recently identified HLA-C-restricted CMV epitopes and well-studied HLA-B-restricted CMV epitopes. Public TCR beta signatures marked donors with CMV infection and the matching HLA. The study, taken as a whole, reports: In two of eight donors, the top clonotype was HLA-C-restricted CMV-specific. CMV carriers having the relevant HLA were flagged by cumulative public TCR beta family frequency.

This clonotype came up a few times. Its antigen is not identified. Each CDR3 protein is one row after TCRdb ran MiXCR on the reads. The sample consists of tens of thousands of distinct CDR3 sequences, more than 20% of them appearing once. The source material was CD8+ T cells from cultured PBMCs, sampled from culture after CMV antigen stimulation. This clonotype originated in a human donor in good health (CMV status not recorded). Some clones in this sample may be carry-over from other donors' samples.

DNA for the CDR3: TGTGCCAGCAGCCAAGCGAGAGGCAGTAAAAACATTCAGTACTTC. It encodes CASSQARGSKNIQYF. The rearrangement joins TRBV3-1 to TRBJ2-4; D remains ambiguous. Trimming removed 1 base at V and 4 bases at J, with 11 bases between. Germline V gene sequence: CDR1 LGHDT, CDR2 YNNKEL (reference sequence). This CDR3 is built from 15 residues.